Below are 21 T cell receptor beta chains sequenced from a single sample in a study of PD-L1 blockade in urothelial cancer. Here immunoSEQ multiplex PCR was the method, and the copy in TCRdb shows in-frame clones only, minus some. Of 35,000 to 45,000 clones listed, roughly 91% are singletons. The input for sequencing was PBMCs, taken around atezolizumab (anti-PD-L1) treatment. These TCRs come from a woman aged 55-70 years with urothelial cancer.

The chain combines TRBV18 with TRBJ2-7, with a possible D match to TRBD2 (7 bases). The length of the CDR3 is 13 residues. Trimming took off 8 bases at V and 2 bases at J, with 13 bases between the two ends. The germline CDR1 and CDR2 sequences are KGHSH and LQKENI. The CDR3 sequence is CASGGGEAYEQYF. DNA of the CDR3: TGTGCCAGCGGAGGGGGGGAGGCCTACGAGCAGTACTTC. Complete variable domain (other parts from reference TRBV18 and TRBJ2-7): NAGVMQNPRHLVRRRGQEARLRCSPMKGHSHVYWYRQLPEEGLKFMVYLQKENIIDESGMPKERFSAEFPKEGPSILRIQQVVRGDSAAYFCASGGGEAYEQYFGPGTRLTVT.

This chain links TRBV4-3 with TRBJ2-1, with TRBD2 as a possible D gene (6 bases). Trimming took off 1 base at V and 10 bases at J, with 14 bases between the two ends. The CDR3 extends over 14 amino acids. Germline V gene lookup returns CDR1 LGHNA and CDR2 YSLEER. As DNA, the CDR3 is TGCGCCAGCAGCCAAGGGGCGGGCGGGATCGAGCAGTTCTTC. Its protein is CASSQGAGGIEQFF.

CDR3 amino acids: CASSVAGTGFNEQFF. CDR3 coding DNA: TGTGCCAGCAGCGTGGCCGGGACAGGGTTCAACGAGCAGTTCTTC. This rearrangement joins TRBV9 to TRBJ2-1; 9 positions agree with TRBD1. J gave up 10 bases and V 2 bases, and 10 bases lay outside the gene matches. The CDR3 has 15 amino acids. The germline gives CDR1 SGDLS, CDR2 YYNGEE.

This clone is a singleton in its sample. This chain's CDR3 is CASSHGQGYEQYF. In nucleotides, the CDR3 is TGCGCCAGCAGCCACGGACAGGGTTACGAGCAGTACTTC. The rearrangement joins TRBV4-1 to TRBJ2-7; 8 nucleotides align to TRBD1. The CDR3 runs to 13 residues. CDR1 is MGHRA and CDR2 is YSYEKL in the germline V gene. Trimming cost V 3 bases and J 4 bases; bases outside gene matches: 2.

The genes are TRBV6-1 and TRBJ2-7; the match to TRBD1 covers 8 bases. The length of the CDR3 is 15 residues. The germline V gene encodes CDR1 MNHNS and CDR2 SASEGT. V dropped 1 base and J dropped 2; count of bases not matched to a gene: 4. CDR3 loop: CASSEGGTGPYEQYF. In DNA form, the CDR3 reads TGTGCCAGCAGTGAAGGCGGGACAGGCCCCTACGAGCAGTACTTC.

A single count supports this clone. The rearrangement joins TRBV10-3 to TRBJ2-3, with TRBD2 matching 10 bases. Germline V lookup: CDR1 ENHRY, CDR2 SYGVKD. The CDR3 is 16 residues long. The junction had 10 bases not matched to a gene; V was cut back by 10 bases and J by 0 bases. The CDR3 DNA is TGTGCCAGCGGACTAGCGGACGCTTTTAGCACAGATACGCAGTATTTT. The encoded protein is CASGLADAFSTDTQYF.

This rearrangement joins TRBV2 to TRBJ1-4; tentative D call: TRBD1 (5 bases). In germline, CDR1 is SNHLY, CDR2 FYNNEI. The CDR3 spans 13 residues. V gave up 7 bases and J gave up 5 bases, with 11 bases separating them. The CDR3 loop reads CASNLRGNEKLFF. DNA for the CDR3: TGTGCCAGCAACCTAAGGGGAAATGAAAAACTGTTTTTT.

The chain has TRBV29-1 and TRBJ1-5; 10 bases map to TRBD1. Germline V gives CDR1 SQVTM, CDR2 ANQGSEA. This CDR3 is 15 amino acids long. Losses at the gene ends were 8 bases for V and 6 bases for J; bases not matched to a gene: 13. The CDR3 sequence: CSRNMGRDRGQPQHF. CDR3 bases: TGCAGCCGGAATATGGGTCGGGACAGGGGTCAGCCCCAGCATTTT.

The CDR3, as DNA: TGTGCCAGCAGAACACAGGGACGACGTTACTACAATGAGCAGTTCTTC. Translating it yields CASRTQGRRYYNEQFF. The chain combines TRBV27 with TRBJ2-1, with D possibly being TRBD1 (6 bases). Per the germline V gene, CDR1 is MNHEY and CDR2 is SMNVEV (reference sequence). The V end lost 6 bases, the J end lost 3 bases, and 18 bases lay between the germline ends. This CDR3 contains 16 residues.

This clone turned up a few times. The chain is built from TRBV7-9 and TRBJ2-6, with 10 bases fitting TRBD1. This CDR3 is 17 amino acids long. V shed 5 bases and J 2 bases; nucleotides not matched to a gene: 6. CDR1 and CDR2 from the germline V gene are SEHNR and FQNEAQ (reference sequence). CDR3 region: CASSLSDRGTGANVLTF. DNA for the CDR3: TGTGCCAGCAGCCTCTCGGACAGGGGGACTGGGGCCAACGTCCTGACTTTC.

The rearrangement uses TRBV19 and TRBJ2-1; 10 bases align to TRBD1. The ends lost 6 bases at V and 6 bases at J; junction bases unmatched: 5. This CDR3 has 14 residues. Germline V gene data show CDR1 as LNHDA and CDR2 as SQIVND (reference sequence). This CDR3 reads CASRVGTGANEQFF. The CDR3 DNA is TGTGCCAGTAGGGTGGGGACAGGGGCCAATGAGCAGTTCTTC.

This clone was recorded a few times. The V gene is TRBV7-9, the J gene TRBJ1-1, with a possible D match to TRBD1 (6 bases). Trimming left V 5 bases short and J 1 base short, with 11 bases between. Looked up from germline, CDR1 is SEHNR and CDR2 is FQNEAQ (reference sequence). The CDR3 runs to 14 residues. CDR3 amino acids: CASSTPGQNTEAFF. The CDR3, as DNA: TGTGCCAGCAGCACTCCGGGACAGAACACTGAAGCTTTCTTT.

CDR3 in DNA: TGTGCCAGCAGCCTGCGCGGGGGGGGGTCGACAGATACGCAGTATTTT. It yields the protein CASSLRGGGSTDTQYF. The V gene is TRBV7-8, the J gene TRBJ2-3; TRBD2 aligns across 9 bases. The CDR3 is 16 amino acids. Germline V gene sequence: CDR1 SGHVS, CDR2 FQNEAQ. Trimming removed 5 bases from V and 3 bases from J; junction bases left unmatched: 9.

The chain joins TRBV12-5 to TRBJ2-3; TRBD1 matches 9 bases. The CDR3 runs to 16 residues. In germline, CDR1 is LGHNT, CDR2 FRNRAP. Trimming cost V 2 bases and J 6 bases; bases outside gene matches: 9. The CDR3 DNA sequence: TGTGCTAGTGGTTTGTCTCAACAGGGGGCGAGGGATACGCAGTATTTT. Protein sequence: CASGLSQQGARDTQYF.

The chain combines TRBV7-3 with TRBJ1-1; a weak D match, TRBD1 (5 bases). This CDR3 has 15 residues. V was clipped by 0 bases and J by 5 bases, with 13 bases between them. Germline loops: CDR1 SGHTA, CDR2 FQGTGA. This CDR3 reads CASSLTGGFGTEAFF. CDR3 nucleotide sequence: TGTGCCAGCAGCTTAACGGGGGGGTTTGGGACTGAAGCTTTCTTT.

This clone is a singleton in its sample. This sequence joins TRBV10-2 and TRBJ2-1, with TRBD1 as a possible D gene (7 bases). This CDR3 has 16 residues. Germline V lookup: CDR1 WSHSY, CDR2 SAAADI. The germline V and J ends were trimmed by 0 bases and 8 bases, with 17 bases remaining between them. DNA of the CDR3: TGCGCCAGCAGTGAGTCGTTTCAGGGGGGCCGGCATGAGCAGTTCTTC. It translates to CASSESFQGGRHEQFF.

DNA for the CDR3: TGTGCCAGCAGCCAAGATGGTCTAGCCCGGGAGCAGTTCTTC. Its protein is CASSQDGLAREQFF. V usage is TRBV14 and J usage is TRBJ2-1; D might be TRBD2 (5 bases). This CDR3 has 14 amino acids. The V gene lost 0 bases and the J gene lost 10 bases, with 13 bases spanning the gap. Germline lookup yields CDR1 SGHDN and CDR2 FVKESK.

The V and J genes are TRBV4-1 and TRBJ1-1, with TRBD1 identical over 7 bases. The germline V gene has CDR1 MGHRA and CDR2 YSYEKL. The CDR3 contains 15 residues. Trimming cost V 1 base and J 6 bases; bases outside gene matches: 8. The CDR3 is CASSQVTTGEAEAFF. The DNA of the CDR3 is TGCGCCAGCAGCCAAGTCACAACAGGGGAGGCTGAAGCTTTCTTT.

V and J are TRBV7-9 and TRBJ2-7; 9 nucleotides match TRBD1. V shed 1 base and J 6 bases; nucleotides not matched to a gene: 13. The CDR3 loop spans 17 amino acids. The V gene's germline CDR1 is SEHNR and CDR2 FQNEAQ (reference sequence). This CDR3 is CASSLGRTGTGFREQYF. Here the CDR3 DNA reads TGTGCCAGCAGCTTAGGGAGGACGGGGACAGGGTTCCGCGAGCAGTACTTC.

The chain employs TRBV15 and TRBJ1-3; tentative D call: TRBD1 (5 bases). Germline V gene data show CDR1 as LNHNV and CDR2 as YYDKDF (reference sequence). There are 15 residues in the CDR3. The V gene lost 1 base and the J gene lost 2 bases, with 9 bases spanning the gap. The CDR3 loop reads CATSRGIGAGNTIYF. CDR3 coding DNA: TGTGCCACCAGCAGAGGGATAGGGGCTGGAAACACCATATATTTT.

The chain is built from TRBV6-6 and TRBJ2-5; possible D gene TRBD1, 6 bases. Germline assignment: CDR1 MNHNY and CDR2 SVGAGI (reference sequence). With 5 bases removed from V and 5 bases from J, the gap between germline ends came to 12 bases. The CDR3 loop spans 13 amino acids. CDR3: CASSNTGIETQYF. In nucleotides, the CDR3 is TGTGCCAGCAGTAACACAGGGATCGAGACCCAGTACTTC.